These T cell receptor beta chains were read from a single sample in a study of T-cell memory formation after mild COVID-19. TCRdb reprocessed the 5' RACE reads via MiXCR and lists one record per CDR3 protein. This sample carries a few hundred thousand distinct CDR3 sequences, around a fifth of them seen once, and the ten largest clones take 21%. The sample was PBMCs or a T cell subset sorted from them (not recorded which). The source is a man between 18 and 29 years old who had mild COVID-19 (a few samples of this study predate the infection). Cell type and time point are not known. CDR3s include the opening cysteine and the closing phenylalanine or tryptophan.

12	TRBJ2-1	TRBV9	CASSVRTGEQFF
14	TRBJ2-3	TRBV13	CASSMTGEADTQYF
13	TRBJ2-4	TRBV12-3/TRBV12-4	CASSGQTQNIQYF
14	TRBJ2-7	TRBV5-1	CASSSRDGTYEQYF
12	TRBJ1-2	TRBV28	CASTARGQGYTF
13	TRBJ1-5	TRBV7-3	CASSLWGGQPQHF
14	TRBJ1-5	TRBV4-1	CASWDGVSNQPQHF
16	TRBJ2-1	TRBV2	CASRSSSGGAHNEQFF
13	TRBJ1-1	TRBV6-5	CASSLRGGTEAFF
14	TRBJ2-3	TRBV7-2	CARSSGGAGDTQYF
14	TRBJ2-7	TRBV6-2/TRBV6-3	CASSERGTTYEQYF
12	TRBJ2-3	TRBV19	CASSPPKGTQYF
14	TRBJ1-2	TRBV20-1	CSARDGWGDRGYTF
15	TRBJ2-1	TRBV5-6	CASSRSGGVLREQFF
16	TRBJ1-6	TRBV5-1	CASSPGTGGYNSPLHF